Below are 28 T cell receptor beta chains sequenced from a single sample in a study of cytomegalovirus exposure and HLA in healthy donors. 13 Jbeta primers and 60 Vbeta primers were used for the PCR. Assay used: immunoSEQ multiplex PCR; TCRdb lists only in-frame clones, some missing. This sample has about 150,000 clones, with about 85% found just once. What was sequenced was PBMCs. Source of these receptors: a man aged 25-45 years in good health and CMV-seropositive.

This chain joins TRBV11-3 and TRBJ2-7; TRBD1 matches 10 bases. Germline V lookup: CDR1 SGHNT, CDR2 YENEEA. Trimming cost V 4 bases and J 7 bases; bases outside gene matches: 10. The CDR3 length is 15 residues. In nucleotides, the CDR3 is TGTGCCAGCAGCTCCGGGACAGGGGTAAGAGGGGAGCAGTACTTC. It codes for CASSSGTGVRGEQYF. The full variable domain, its missing parts supplied by reference TRBV11-3 and TRBJ2-7, is EAGVVQSPRYKIIEKKQPVAFWCNPISGHNTLYWYLQNLGQGPELLIRYENEEAVDDSQLPKDRFSAERLKGVDSTLKIQPAELGDSAVYLCASSSGTGVRGEQYFGPGTRLTVT.

This chain links TRBV11-2 with TRBJ2-6; tentatively, D is TRBD2 (6 bases). V was pared by 5 bases and J by 4 bases, with 15 bases between. The CDR3 contains 16 residues. Per germline, CDR1 SGHAT and CDR2 FQNNGV. The CDR3 here is CASSPTGGVGANVLTF. CDR3 DNA sequence: TGTGCCAGCAGCCCTACCGGAGGGGTAGGGGCCAACGTCCTGACTTTC.

This clone was seen only a few times. This sequence joins TRBV14 and TRBJ2-3, with TRBD1 identical over 12 bases. Germline CDR1 reads SGHDN; CDR2 reads FVKESK. V was clipped by 4 bases and J by 5 bases; unmatched bases: 7. The CDR3 sequence is 16 residues long. DNA for the CDR3: TGTGCCAGCAGCCCCCCGGGACAGGGGGCCCAAGATACGCAGTATTTT. This gives the protein CASSPPGQGAQDTQYF. The whole variable domain, filled in from reference TRBV14 and TRBJ2-3, reads EAGVTQFPSHSVIEKGQTVTLRCDPISGHDNLYWYRRVMGKEIKFLLHFVKESKQDESGMPNNRFLAERTGGTYSTLKVQPAELEDSGVYFCASSPPGQGAQDTQYFGPGTRLTVL.

The V and J genes are TRBV5-6 and TRBJ2-4; D perhaps matches TRBD1 (5 bases). The germline V gene has CDR1 SGHDT and CDR2 YYEEEE. The CDR3 runs to 14 residues. V was shortened by 1 base and J by 7 bases, with 12 bases between the two germline ends. The CDR3 spells CASSLRSGKNIQYF. CDR3 DNA sequence: TGTGCCAGCAGCTTGAGGTCAGGGAAGAACATTCAGTACTTC. The full variable domain, completed using reference TRBV5-6 and TRBJ2-4, is DAGVTQSPTHLIKTRGQQVTLRCSPKSGHDTVSWYQQALGQGPQFIFQYYEEEERQRGNFPDRFSGHQFPNYSSELNVNALLLGDSALYLCASSLRSGKNIQYFGAGTRLSVL.

With respect to this clone: This CDR3 is also generated by other DNA sequences in the sample. This chain links TRBV29-1 with TRBJ2-3; D may be TRBD2 (7 bases). The CDR3 is 13 amino acids. Between the trimmed V and J ends, which lost 4 bases and 2 bases, there was a span of 10 bases. Germline CDR1 is SQVTM and CDR2 is ANQGSEA. As DNA, the CDR3 is TGCAGCGTTGTGGGGGGGCTCACAGATACGCAGTATTTT. Translated, it gives CSVVGGLTDTQYF.

The V and J genes are TRBV6-5 and TRBJ2-7, with TRBD1 as a possible D gene (6 bases). The V and J ends lost 6 bases and 0 bases respectively, with 12 bases between them. Germline loops: CDR1 MNHEY, CDR2 SVGAGI. The CDR3 has 14 residues. CDR3 DNA sequence: TGTGCCAGCAGAAACAGGGTCAGCTCCTACGAGCAGTACTTC. Amino acids: CASRNRVSSYEQYF.

By sample fraction, this clone is medium-sized. The chain uses TRBV7-9 and TRBJ2-7, with 9 positions matching TRBD2. The CDR3 extends over 14 amino acids. Germline CDR1 is SEHNR and CDR2 is FQNEAQ (reference sequence). The trim removed 5 bases at V and 9 bases at J, leaving 11 bases unmatched. This chain's CDR3 is CASSPTGLAPSQYF. CDR3 nucleotide sequence: TGTGCCAGCAGCCCTACGGGACTAGCACCCTCGCAGTACTTC.

The gene calls are TRBV28 and TRBJ1-2, with a weak D call TRBD1 (6 bases). This CDR3 contains 14 residues. Germline CDR1 is MDHEN and CDR2 is SYDVKM. V dropped 4 bases and J dropped 6 bases, with 15 bases sitting between them. CDR3 region: CASSSPTGFHGYTF. The CDR3 coding sequence is TGTGCCAGCAGTTCCCCGACAGGATTTCATGGCTACACCTTC.

This clone was observed a few times. The genes are TRBV25-1 and TRBJ1-1; 8 bases match TRBD1. The CDR3 runs to 17 residues. V lost 0 bases to trimming and J lost 2 bases; unmatched junction nucleotides: 8. In germline, CDR1 is MGHDK, CDR2 SYGVNS. The CDR3 coding sequence is TGTGCCAGCAGTGAATATTCAGGCGGACAGGGTAACACTGAAGCTTTCTTT. Protein: CASSEYSGGQGNTEAFF.

V gene TRBV27 combines with J gene TRBJ2-3, with 7 nucleotides matching TRBD1. Unmatched junction bases numbered 3, after V lost 3 bases and J lost 3 bases. Germline V lookup: CDR1 MNHEY, CDR2 SMNVEV (reference sequence). The CDR3 runs 14 residues. The DNA of the CDR3 is TGTGCCAGCAGTTTCTCCAGGGGGACAGATACGCAGTATTTT. This sequence encodes CASSFSRGTDTQYF.

V and J are TRBV18 and TRBJ1-2; 7 bases are shared with TRBD1. J gave up 4 bases and V 1 base, and 12 bases lay outside the gene matches. The CDR3 consists of 17 residues. The germline V gene has CDR1 KGHSH and CDR2 LQKENI. The CDR3 DNA is TGTGCCAGCTCACCACTCAGCATCACAGGGACAGCCTATGGCTACACCTTC. Protein sequence: CASSPLSITGTAYGYTF.

V is TRBV15 and J is TRBJ2-7; TRBD2 is a possible D gene (6 bases). Deletions cut 3 bases from V and 0 bases from J, with 15 bases between. CDR1 LNHNV and CDR2 YYDKDF come from the germline V gene (reference sequence). The CDR3 is made up of 16 amino acids. DNA of the CDR3: TGTGCCACCAGCAGCGTATCCGGGAGAAGCTCCTACGAGCAGTACTTC. Amino acid sequence: CATSSVSGRSSYEQYF.

About this clone itself: At one end, the junction sequence differs from germline, possibly due to a read error. The V call is TRBV7-2, the J call TRBJ1-2; TRBD1 might be the D (6 bases). CDR3 size: 11 residues. Germline assignment: CDR1 SGHTA and CDR2 FQGNSA. This CDR3 is CASSSQGWILF. CDR3 in DNA: TGTGCCAGCAGCTCACAGGGTTGGATACTCTTC.

The V and J genes are TRBV29-1 and TRBJ1-1, with 11 bases lining up with TRBD1. Germline trimming cut 7 bases from V and 7 bases from J; bases unmatched to any gene: 14. CDR1 and CDR2 (germline): SQVTM, ANQGSEA. The CDR3 sequence is 15 residues long. CDR3 nucleotides: TGCAGCGCGGGGACAGGGGGAATTAGAACGGGTGAAGCTTTCTTT. Translation gives CSAGTGGIRTGEAFF.

The rearrangement uses TRBV19 and TRBJ2-1, with D possibly matching TRBD2 (5 bases). CDR1 and CDR2 (germline): LNHDA, SQIVND (reference sequence). The CDR3 runs 16 residues. V lost 7 bases and J 0 bases, leaving 16 bases between the germline ends. In nucleotides, the CDR3 is TGTGCCAGTAAACCTAGCATGGACCCCTCCTACAATGAGCAGTTCTTC. This codes for CASKPSMDPSYNEQFF.

The V call is TRBV6-6, the J call TRBJ1-2; D ambiguous. The CDR3 loop spans 12 amino acids. V shed 5 bases and J shed 8 bases, with 12 bases lying between them. From germline, CDR1 is MNHNY and CDR2 SVGAGI (reference sequence). CDR3 in amino acids: CASSEGSWGYTF. Written as DNA, the CDR3 is TGTGCCAGCAGTGAGGGTAGTTGGGGCTACACCTTC.

The chain uses TRBV15 and TRBJ1-2; 9 bases map to TRBD1. The V and J ends lost 1 base and 14 bases, in that order; junction bases with no gene match: 8. Looked up from germline, CDR1 is LNHNV and CDR2 is YYDKDF (reference sequence). There are 13 residues in the CDR3. The CDR3 nucleotides are TGTGCCACCAGCAGAGGGGACAGGGTATTTCGGACCTTC. As protein: CATSRGDRVFRTF.

The rearrangement uses TRBV30 and TRBJ2-3; a weak D match, TRBD2 (5 bases). CDR1 and CDR2 from the germline V gene are GTSNPN and SVGIG (reference sequence). The CDR3 extends over 12 amino acids. The CDR3 is CASRRRTDTQYF. DNA of the CDR3: TGTGCTTCTCGGAGGCGGACAGATACGCAGTATTTT.

J is TRBJ2-5 and V is TRBV7-9, with 8 bases that match TRBD2. In germline, CDR1 is SEHNR, CDR2 FQNEAQ (reference sequence). The V segment lost 3 bases and the J segment 5 bases; nucleotides outside the gene matches: 8. The CDR3 runs to 15 residues. CDR3 sequence (DNA): TGTGCCAGCAGCTTGCCCGGGAGGGCCGGTGAGACCCAGTACTTC. It encodes CASSLPGRAGETQYF.

The rearrangement joins TRBV27 to TRBJ2-7, with TRBD1 matching 9 bases. This CDR3 spans 14 amino acids. V was pared by 2 bases and J by 5 bases, with 4 bases of the junction left unmatched. Germline values: CDR1 MNHEY, CDR2 SMNVEV (reference sequence). CDR3 DNA sequence: TGTGCCAGCAGTTTAGGGACAGGGACAGACGAGCAGTACTTC. Protein: CASSLGTGTDEQYF.

This clone has just a few counts. The gene calls are TRBV4-3 and TRBJ1-1; 8 nucleotides align to TRBD1. Germline CDR1 is LGHNA and CDR2 is YSLEER. The CDR3 has 16 residues. The V and J ends lost 5 bases and 0 bases, in that order; junction bases with no gene match: 8. The CDR3 bases are TGCGCCAGCAGCGAGGGACAGGCAAAGATGAACACTGAAGCTTTCTTT. Translated: CASSEGQAKMNTEAFF.

V gene TRBV29-1 combines with J gene TRBJ2-2; TRBD2 aligns across 9 bases. CDR1 is SQVTM, CDR2 ANQGSEA, per germline. This CDR3 is built from 15 residues. Trimming took 6 bases from V and 6 from J; bases not matched to a gene: 11. The CDR3 reads CSVYTSGPLAGELFF. The CDR3 nucleotides read TGCAGCGTGTACACTAGCGGGCCGTTGGCCGGGGAGCTGTTTTTT.

This clone was recorded only once. This rearrangement joins TRBV7-2 to TRBJ2-2; the match to TRBD2 covers 7 bases. CDR3 size: 17 residues. Germline assignment: CDR1 SGHTA and CDR2 FQGNSA. V was pared by 5 bases and J by 2 bases, with 11 bases of the junction left unmatched. The CDR3 loop reads CASSRLTSARNTGELFF. CDR3 nucleotides: TGTGCCAGCAGCCGCCTTACTAGCGCCAGAAACACCGGGGAGCTGTTTTTT.

The chain is built from TRBV27 and TRBJ2-1, with 7 bases identical to TRBD2. The V segment lost 5 bases and the J segment 4 bases; nucleotides outside the gene matches: 2. The CDR3 loop spans 13 amino acids. CDR1 and CDR2 (germline): MNHEY, SMNVEV (reference sequence). CDR3 loop: CASSTGGYNEQFF. In nucleotides, the CDR3 is TGTGCCAGCAGTACCGGGGGGTACAATGAGCAGTTCTTC.

The genes are TRBV7-9 and TRBJ1-2, with 7 bases that match TRBD1. The V gene end was trimmed by 5 bases and the J gene end by 8 bases; junction bases not matched to a gene: 14. The length of the CDR3 is 15 residues. Germline V gives CDR1 SEHNR, CDR2 FQNEAQ (reference sequence). The CDR3, as DNA: TGTGCCAGCAGCCAAGGAGGGCAGGGGGAAGGGGGCTACACCTTC. As protein: CASSQGGQGEGGYTF.

The V gene is TRBV29-1, the J gene TRBJ1-4; D uncertain. This CDR3 is built from 13 residues. V lost 6 bases and J 4 bases, leaving 12 bases between the germline ends. The germline V gene has CDR1 SQVTM and CDR2 ANQGSEA. The CDR3 DNA sequence: TGCAGCGTGCGTTCGCCACGTAATGAAAAACTGTTTTTT. Translated: CSVRSPRNEKLFF. The variable domain in full, completed from reference TRBV29-1 and TRBJ1-4, reads SAVISQKPSRDICQRGTSLTIQCQVDSQVTMMFWYRQQPGQSLTLIATANQGSEATYESGFVIDKFPISRPNLTFSTLTVSNMSPEDSSIYLCSVRSPRNEKLFFGSGTQLSVL.

This clone has a single count. V and J are TRBV29-1 and TRBJ1-2, with 7 nucleotides matching TRBD1. The CDR3 consists of 13 residues. Germline V gene sequence: CDR1 SQVTM, CDR2 ANQGSEA. Trimming cost V 2 bases and J 5 bases; bases outside gene matches: 5. The CDR3 nucleotides read TGCAGCGTTGAACAGGTGACAGGGTATGGCTACACCTTC. Encoded protein: CSVEQVTGYGYTF.

The rearrangement links TRBV27 to TRBJ2-2; 9 nucleotides agree with TRBD2. Germline V gene data show CDR1 as MNHEY and CDR2 as SMNVEV (reference sequence). This CDR3 is built from 16 residues. J lost 5 bases, V lost 2 bases, and 6 bases had no gene match. CDR3 sequence reads: CASSLRREGRTGELFF. CDR3 coding DNA: TGTGCCAGCAGTTTAAGGCGGGAGGGCCGTACCGGGGAGCTGTTTTTT.